Below are 27 T cell receptor beta chains sequenced from a single sample in a study of OX40 agonist ivuxolimab in advanced cancers. Sequenced by immunoSEQ multiplex PCR; TCRdb stores in-frame clones only, minus some. The sample holds roughly 73,000 clones, 85% to 90% seen once. Sequencing used CD4+ or CD8+ T cells sorted from blood, obtained in a trial of the OX40 agonist ivuxolimab. All receptors derive from an adult with an advanced solid tumor such as melanoma, head and neck, liver or kidney cancer.

This chain connects TRBV20-1 to TRBJ1-1; D may be TRBD1 (6 bases). Germline V gene sequence: CDR1 DFQATT, CDR2 SNEGSKA (reference sequence). The CDR3 contains 11 residues. As DNA, the CDR3 is TGCGATATCGAGAGGGGGGCTGAAGCTTTCTTT. This sequence encodes CDIERGAEAFF.

The V gene is TRBV28, the J gene TRBJ1-4; D call uncertain. Looked up from germline, CDR1 is MDHEN and CDR2 is SYDVKM. The germline V and J ends were trimmed by 2 bases and 5 bases, with 9 bases remaining between them. This CDR3 has 14 amino acids. CDR3 in DNA: TGTGCCAGCAGTTTAACAGCCCAAAATGAAAAACTGTTTTTT. Protein product: CASSLTAQNEKLFF.

The V gene is TRBV12-5, the J gene TRBJ1-1; possible D gene TRBD1, 5 bases. Trimming removed 3 bases from V and 3 bases from J, with 8 bases in between. The CDR3 spans 13 residues. Germline values: CDR1 LGHNT, CDR2 FRNRAP. CDR3 sequence (DNA): TGTGCTAGTGGTTTTAGCAGGGACACTGAAGCTTTCTTT. Translated: CASGFSRDTEAFF.

This chain joins TRBV5-5 and TRBJ2-4; D is undetermined. The CDR3 is made up of 13 amino acids. Germline V gene lookup returns CDR1 SGHKS and CDR2 YYEKEE (reference sequence). Trimming cost V 1 base and J 5 bases, with 7 bases left between them. The CDR3 loop is CASSLSTENIQYF. The CDR3 DNA sequence: TGTGCCAGCAGCTTGAGCACTGAAAACATTCAGTACTTC.

The chain carries TRBV5-1 and TRBJ2-5; D is possibly TRBD2 (6 bases). With 7 bases removed from V and 1 base from J, the gap between germline ends came to 11 bases. The CDR3 extends over 13 amino acids. The germline gives CDR1 SGHRS, CDR2 YFSETQ. Written as DNA, the CDR3 is TGCGCCAGCCAGAGAGCGGGCCAAGAGACCCAGTACTTC. Amino acid sequence: CASQRAGQETQYF.

The J gene is TRBJ1-2, the V gene TRBV9; TRBD1 matches at 8 bases. V lost 0 bases, J lost 7 bases, and 11 bases stayed unmatched. The germline V gene encodes CDR1 SGDLS and CDR2 YYNGEE. This CDR3 spans 16 amino acids. The CDR3 nucleotides read TGTGCCAGCAGCGTAGGGCAGGGGGCGATGGGAAGTGGCTACACCTTC. Amino acids: CASSVGQGAMGSGYTF.

The chain couples TRBV5-1 to TRBJ2-3, with 11 bases that match TRBD2. Germline trimming cut 5 bases from V and 0 bases from J; bases unmatched to any gene: 5. The CDR3 has 16 amino acids. The germline CDR1 and CDR2 sequences are SGHRS and YFSETQ. The CDR3 spells CASRTGTSGSTDTQYF. The CDR3, as DNA: TGCGCCAGCAGAACCGGGACTAGCGGAAGCACAGATACGCAGTATTTT.

J is TRBJ2-1 and V is TRBV6-1; D could derive from TRBD1 or TRBD2 (5 bases each). V lost 3 bases, J lost 3 bases, and 18 bases lay in between. Germline-derived CDR1 and CDR2 are MNHNS and SASEGT. This CDR3 is 17 amino acids long. The CDR3 sequence: CASSDRVPGASYNEQFF. For the CDR3, the DNA is TGTGCCAGCAGTGATCGCGTGCCCGGGGCAAGCTACAATGAGCAGTTCTTC.

The rearrangement joins TRBV29-1 to TRBJ2-3, with D uncertain. Germline CDR1 SQVTM, CDR2 ANQGSEA. Trimming shortened V by 4 bases and J by 4 bases, and 9 bases separated the two germline ends. The CDR3 totals 12 residues. CDR3 sequence: CSVGVQPDTQYF. DNA for the CDR3: TGCAGCGTTGGGGTCCAACCAGATACGCAGTATTTT.

V is TRBV6-5 and J is TRBJ2-7; D possibly corresponds to TRBD2 (6 bases). With 6 bases removed from V and 1 base from J, the gap between germline ends came to 16 bases. Germline values: CDR1 MNHEY, CDR2 SVGAGI. The CDR3 totals 15 residues. As DNA, the CDR3 is TGTGCCAGCAGCCCCGGGGCGGGGCCATCCTACGAGCAGTACTTC. This translates into CASSPGAGPSYEQYF.

In this sample, this clone turned up a few times. The chain uses TRBV6-6 and TRBJ1-2; perhaps TRBD1 as D (6 bases). The CDR3 extends over 11 amino acids. Germline values: CDR1 MNHNY, CDR2 SVGAGI (reference sequence). V lost 7 bases and J lost 6, with 9 bases in between. The CDR3 region is CASNGGDGYTF. In DNA form, the CDR3 reads TGTGCCAGCAACGGGGGCGATGGCTACACCTTC.

V and J are TRBV4-2 and TRBJ2-5; TRBD2 aligns across 10 bases. Germline CDR1 reads LGHNA; CDR2 reads YNFKEQ. This CDR3 is built from 16 residues. Trimming cost V 1 base and J 3 bases; bases outside gene matches: 5. The CDR3 DNA reads as TGTGCCAGCAGCCAAGGGTCAAGCGGGGGGGAAGAGACCCAGTACTTC. Translation gives CASSQGSSGGEETQYF.

This sequence joins TRBV30 and TRBJ2-7; D may correspond to TRBD1 or TRBD2 (5 bases each). The ends were cut back, 3 bases at V and 7 bases at J, with 22 bases in the middle. This CDR3 comprises 15 residues. Per the germline V gene, CDR1 is GTSNPN and CDR2 is SVGIG (reference sequence). This CDR3 is CAWSQAGTQALEQYF. The CDR3 DNA follows: TGTGCCTGGAGCCAAGCCGGGACGCAGGCGCTAGAGCAGTACTTC.

This clone was recorded only once. CDR3 protein: CASSSPPGGQDGYTF. The CDR3 region has the DNA TGTGCCAGCAGTTCCCCCCCGGGGGGCCAGGATGGCTACACCTTC. This chain connects TRBV28 to TRBJ1-2; possible D gene TRBD1, 6 bases. CDR1 and CDR2 from the germline V gene are MDHEN and SYDVKM. Trimming removed 4 bases at V and 6 bases at J, with 18 bases between. There are 15 residues in the CDR3.

This chain connects TRBV7-9 to TRBJ2-2; D is uncertain. Germline CDR1 reads SEHNR; CDR2 reads FQNEAQ (reference sequence). Trimming removed 7 bases from V and 0 bases from J, with 9 bases in between. This CDR3 contains 14 residues. The CDR3 here is CASTLTTNTGELFF. CDR3 coding DNA: TGTGCCAGCACCCTTACAACGAACACCGGGGAGCTGTTTTTT.

The chain joins TRBV4-1 to TRBJ2-6; D not certain. Germline V gene data show CDR1 as MGHRA and CDR2 as YSYEKL. Between the trimmed V and J ends, which lost 5 bases and 2 bases, there was a span of 10 bases. CDR3 length equals 15 residues. CDR3: CASSGDTTGANVLTF. The CDR3 coding sequence is TGCGCCAGCAGCGGAGACACAACTGGGGCCAACGTCCTGACTTTC.

This chain connects TRBV29-1 to TRBJ2-1; D is undetermined. The CDR3 is made up of 11 amino acids. Germline CDR1 SQVTM, CDR2 ANQGSEA. The V and J ends lost 6 bases and 8 bases respectively, with 11 bases between them. This chain's CDR3 is CSVSVADEQFF. The CDR3 DNA reads as TGCAGCGTGTCCGTAGCCGATGAGCAGTTCTTC.

The J gene is TRBJ2-2, the V gene TRBV11-3; no reliable D call. The length of the CDR3 is 14 residues. The V and J ends lost 0 bases and 3 bases respectively, with 5 bases between them. Germline loops: CDR1 SGHNT, CDR2 YENEEA. The CDR3 loop is CASSLEGHTGELFF. CDR3 coding DNA: TGTGCCAGCAGCTTAGAGGGCCACACCGGGGAGCTGTTTTTT.

The chain links TRBV28 to TRBJ2-3; D is perhaps TRBD2 (6 bases). Trimming cost V 3 bases and J 0 bases, with 13 bases left between them. This CDR3 is built from 16 residues. Germline loops: CDR1 MDHEN, CDR2 SYDVKM. CDR3 in amino acids: CASSFGGAESTDTQYF. Here the CDR3 DNA reads TGTGCCAGCAGTTTTGGAGGGGCAGAGAGCACAGATACGCAGTATTTT.

This chain connects TRBV2 to TRBJ1-1; D is perhaps TRBD1 (6 bases). V was trimmed by 9 bases and J by 2 bases, leaving 13 bases between them. The germline gives CDR1 SNHLY, CDR2 FYNNEI. The CDR3 runs to 13 residues. The CDR3 is CASSGQPNTEAFF. In DNA, the CDR3 is TGTGCCAGTTCCGGACAGCCTAACACTGAAGCTTTCTTT.

The chain couples TRBV21-1 to TRBJ2-1; the table gives TRBD2 as D, unverified against the DNA. TRBV21-1 is flagged as a pseudogene. CDR3 size: 16 residues. The CDR3 DNA reads TGTGCCAGCAGCGGGAGCGGGAGGGGCCTGTACAATGAGCAGTTCTTC. Encoded protein: CASSGSGRGLYNEQFF.

This sequence joins TRBV18 and TRBJ1-1; possible D gene TRBD1, 5 bases. V was clipped by 3 bases and J by 3 bases, with 14 bases between them. The germline V gene encodes CDR1 KGHSH and CDR2 LQKENI. This CDR3 has 15 amino acids. For the CDR3, the DNA is TGTGCCAGCTCACCCCCTGACCCGGGGGACACTGAAGCTTTCTTT. Its translation is CASSPPDPGDTEAFF.

This sequence joins TRBV29-1 and TRBJ1-1; D is unresolved. Germline V gene data show CDR1 as SQVTM and CDR2 as ANQGSEA. The germline V and J ends were trimmed by 1 base and 5 bases, with 23 bases remaining between them. The CDR3 is made up of 17 amino acids. The CDR3 loop is CSVEGPTGMGSITEAFF. Written as DNA, the CDR3 is TGCAGCGTTGAAGGCCCCACGGGGATGGGTTCTATTACTGAAGCTTTCTTT.

V is TRBV5-1 and J is TRBJ2-7, with D uncertain. Trimming removed 3 bases from V and 3 bases from J, with 19 bases in between. This CDR3 is built from 16 residues. The germline V gene has CDR1 SGHRS and CDR2 YFSETQ. Here the CDR3 reads CASSWASLRRGYEQYF. CDR3 DNA sequence: TGCGCCAGCAGCTGGGCGAGCCTCCGAAGAGGCTACGAGCAGTACTTC.

The chain recombines TRBV5-5 with TRBJ1-5; D unclear. Germline CDR1 reads SGHKS; CDR2 reads YYEKEE (reference sequence). V gave up 0 bases and J gave up 1 base, with 11 bases separating them. The CDR3 spans 16 residues. The CDR3: CASSLAPGGSNQPQHF. CDR3 nucleotide sequence: TGTGCCAGCAGCTTGGCGCCAGGTGGGAGCAATCAGCCCCAGCATTTT.

The V call is TRBV9, the J call TRBJ2-3; TRBD2 matches at 15 bases. Germline CDR1 is SGDLS and CDR2 is YYNGEE. The trim removed 3 bases at V and 2 bases at J, leaving 13 bases unmatched. CDR3 length: 20 residues. CDR3 loop: CASSAKSGLAGGKYTDTQYF. The CDR3 DNA is TGTGCCAGCAGCGCCAAATCGGGACTAGCGGGAGGAAAATACACAGATACGCAGTATTTT.

J is TRBJ2-5 and V is TRBV28; 7 nucleotides match TRBD1. Germline V gene lookup returns CDR1 MDHEN and CDR2 SYDVKM. This CDR3 region has 14 residues. Trimming took 3 bases from V and 12 from J; bases not matched to a gene: 13. CDR3 bases: TGTGCCAGCAGTTTCATTGGACAGGCGAATCTGAAGTACTTC. Amino acids: CASSFIGQANLKYF. Full variable domain (remainder filled in from reference TRBV28 and TRBJ2-5): DVKVTQSSRYLVKRTGEKVFLECVQDMDHENMFWYRQDPGLGLRLIYFSYDVKMKEKGDIPEGYSVSREKKERFSLILESASTNQTSMYLCASSFIGQANLKYFGPGTRLLVL.